This entry concerns a single TCR beta chain. Its antigen is not known. This sample is drawn from a study of OX40 agonist ivuxolimab in advanced cancers. In the study overall: People in dose escalation had one of these cancers: hepatocellular carcinoma, melanoma, renal cell or head and neck cancer.

The repertoire was sequenced with immunoSEQ multiplex PCR; TCRdb's copy has only in-frame clones and lacks some. The data show roughly 79,000 clones, with about nine tenths seen just once and around 10% held by the top ten. Trimming left V 4 bases short and J 0 bases short, with 22 bases between. There are 18 residues in the CDR3. Germline V gene lookup returns CDR1 SGHRS and CDR2 YFSETQ. Findings of the study overall: People who partly responded at 0.1-3.0 mg/kg had some of the least clonal expansion seen.

Sequencing was performed on CD4+ or CD8+ T cells sorted from blood, taken in a trial of the OX40 agonist ivuxolimab. V usage is TRBV5-1 and J usage is TRBJ2-5; either TRBD1 or TRBD2 may fit D (5 bases each). This receptor was obtained from an adult with an advanced solid tumor such as melanoma, head and neck, liver or kidney cancer. For the CDR3, the DNA is TGCGCCAGCAGCCCACTCGGGACCGAAGAGTTCAACCAAGAGACCCAGTACTTC. Residues: CASSPLGTEEFNQETQYF.